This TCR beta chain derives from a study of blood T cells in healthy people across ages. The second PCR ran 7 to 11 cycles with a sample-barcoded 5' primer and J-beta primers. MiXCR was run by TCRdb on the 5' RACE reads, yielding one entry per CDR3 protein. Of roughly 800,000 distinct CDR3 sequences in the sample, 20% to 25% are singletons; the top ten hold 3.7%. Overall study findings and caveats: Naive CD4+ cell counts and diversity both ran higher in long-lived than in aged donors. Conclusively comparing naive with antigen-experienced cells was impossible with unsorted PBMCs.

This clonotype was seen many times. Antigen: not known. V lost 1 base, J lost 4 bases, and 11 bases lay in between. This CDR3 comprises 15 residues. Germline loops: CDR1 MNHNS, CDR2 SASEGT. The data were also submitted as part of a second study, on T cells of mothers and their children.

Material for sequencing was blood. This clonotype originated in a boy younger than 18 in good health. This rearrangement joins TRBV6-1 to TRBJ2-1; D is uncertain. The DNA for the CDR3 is TGTGCCAGCAGTGAAGGTCTGGCCGGGTACAATGAGCAGTTCTTC. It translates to CASSEGLAGYNEQFF.